This passage covers 23 T cell receptor beta chains from one sample sequenced in a study of T cell repertoires in cytomegalovirus infection. TCRdb ran MiXCR on the reads and lists one entry per CDR3 protein. The table shows fewer than 900,000 distinct CDR3 sequences, with approximately 32% occurring only once. Their antigens remain unidentified. Sequenced material: cultured CD8+ T cells from PBMCs, taken from culture after CMV antigen stimulation. These receptor sequences come from a human donor in good health (CMV status not recorded). Some clones in this sample may be carry-over from other donors' samples.

This chain links TRBV7-9 with TRBJ2-5; the D gene is possibly TRBD2 (5 bases). The V and J ends lost 5 bases and 5 bases respectively, with 24 bases between them. The CDR3 has 17 residues. From germline, CDR1 is SEHNR and CDR2 FQNEAQ (reference sequence). The CDR3 sequence is CASSPQPERGPGETQYF. The CDR3 coding sequence is TGTGCCAGCAGCCCCCAACCTGAGCGCGGGCCGGGGGAGACCCAGTACTTC.

The V gene is TRBV24-1, the J gene TRBJ2-5, with D possibly being TRBD1 (6 bases). CDR3 length: 14 residues. The V end was cut by 4 bases, the J end by 5 bases, with 13 bases between. CDR1 and CDR2 (germline): KGHDR, SFDVKD. Written as DNA, the CDR3 is TGTGCCACCAGTGAGTCACAGGGTATCGAGACCCAGTACTTC. Protein sequence: CATSESQGIETQYF.

The chain carries TRBV29-1 and TRBJ2-2, with TRBD2 matching 7 bases. The CDR3 runs to 18 residues. The germline V gene has CDR1 SQVTM and CDR2 ANQGSEA. Losses at the gene ends were 2 bases for V and 6 bases for J; bases not matched to a gene: 18. The CDR3 DNA follows: TGCAGCGTTGAATACAGAAGGCGGGGGTTCCCCCTGCCCGGGGAGCTGTTTTTT. Translated: CSVEYRRRGFPLPGELFF.

This clonotype was recorded many times. CDR3 DNA sequence: TGTGCCAGCAGCTTAAACACAGATACGCAGTATTTT. Translation gives CASSLNTDTQYF. The chain uses TRBV27 and TRBJ2-3; the D is unclear. V lost 6 bases to trimming and J lost 2 bases, with 6 bases between them. The germline V gene has CDR1 MNHEY and CDR2 SMNVEV (reference sequence). The CDR3 length is 12 residues.

This clonotype has a handful of counts. The chain has TRBV16 and TRBJ1-1, with D tentatively TRBD1 (5 bases). Trimming left V 5 bases short and J 8 bases short, with 15 bases between. The CDR3 sequence is 13 residues long. CDR1 is KGHSY, CDR2 FQNENV, per germline. The CDR3 loop is CASSGREFVEAFF. As DNA, the CDR3 is TGTGCCAGCAGCGGCAGGGAGTTCGTCGAAGCTTTCTTT.

This clonotype was seen ten or more times. The rearrangement uses TRBV7-8 and TRBJ1-5, with 9 bases lining up with TRBD1. The ends lost 6 bases at V and 5 bases at J; junction bases unmatched: 8. Germline CDR1 and CDR2: SGHVS and FQNEAQ. The CDR3 sequence is 15 residues long. In DNA, the CDR3 is TGTGCCAGCAGTTCCGGGACAGGGACCCATCAGCCCCAGCATTTT. This gives the protein CASSSGTGTHQPQHF.

The CDR3 DNA sequence: TGCGCCAGCAAGACCGGGGACTCCTACGAGCAGTACTTC. This codes for CASKTGDSYEQYF. The chain has TRBV5-1 and TRBJ2-7; D perhaps matches TRBD2 (5 bases). Trimming shortened V by 6 bases and J by 0 bases, and 10 bases separated the two germline ends. In germline, CDR1 is SGHRS, CDR2 YFSETQ. The CDR3 is made up of 13 amino acids.

Remarks on this clonotype: A much larger clone is a single base away; this may be a read error. The chain employs TRBV28 and TRBJ2-6; perhaps TRBD2 as D (5 bases). Germline-derived CDR1 and CDR2 are MDHEN and SYDVKM. V was shortened by 8 bases and J by 0 bases, with 8 bases between the two germline ends. This CDR3 has 14 residues. CDR3 amino acids: CASSGSSGANVLTF. The CDR3 nucleotides read TGTGCCAGCTCGGGGAGCTCTGGGGCCAACGTCCTGACTTTC.

This clonotype was found a few times. This chain's CDR3 is CASSLGQFGALNTEAFF. CDR3 DNA: TGTGCCAGCAGTTTGGGGCAATTCGGGGCCCTGAACACTGAAGCTTTCTTT. V usage is TRBV27 and J usage is TRBJ1-1, with a tentative D call TRBD1 (5 bases). Germline values: CDR1 MNHEY, CDR2 SMNVEV (reference sequence). V was cut by 3 bases and J by 0 bases, with 17 bases left in between. The CDR3 extends over 17 amino acids.

This clonotype showed up many times. The chain has TRBV7-8 and TRBJ2-5, with 7 bases fitting TRBD1. Germline CDR1 and CDR2: SGHVS and FQNEAQ. This CDR3 comprises 14 residues. The junction had 3 bases not matched to a gene; V was cut back by 4 bases and J by 1 base. CDR3 sequence reads: CASSSGTAQETQYF. For the CDR3, the DNA is TGTGCCAGCAGCTCCGGGACAGCCCAAGAGACCCAGTACTTC.

The chain joins TRBV6-5 to TRBJ2-5; TRBD2 aligns across 8 bases. The V and J ends lost 0 bases and 0 bases, in that order; junction bases with no gene match: 6. The CDR3 length is 17 residues. The germline V gene encodes CDR1 MNHEY and CDR2 SVGAGI. CDR3 sequence: CASSYSQLAEDQETQYF. CDR3 bases: TGTGCCAGCAGTTACTCGCAACTAGCGGAAGACCAAGAGACCCAGTACTTC.

The gene calls are TRBV7-3 and TRBJ2-3, with 8 bases identical to TRBD2. Trimming took 0 bases from V and 4 from J; bases not matched to a gene: 3. The V gene's germline CDR1 is SGHTA and CDR2 FQGTGA. The CDR3 spans 15 residues. This CDR3 is CASSLTSGESDTQYF. In DNA, the CDR3 is TGTGCCAGCAGCTTAACTAGCGGGGAATCAGATACGCAGTATTTT. Supplemented by reference TRBV7-3 and TRBJ2-3, the full variable domain reads GAGVSQTPSNKVTEKGKYVELRCDPISGHTALYWYRQSLGQGPEFLIYFQGTGAADDSGLPNDRFFAVRPEGSVSTLKIQRTERGDSAVYLCASSLTSGESDTQYFGPGTRLTVL.

The rearrangement links TRBV20-1 to TRBJ2-7, with 12 bases identical to TRBD1. The CDR3 consists of 17 residues. V shed 0 bases and J 4 bases; nucleotides not matched to a gene: 10. The germline V gene encodes CDR1 DFQATT and CDR2 SNEGSKA (reference sequence). The CDR3 region has the DNA TGCAGTGCTAGAGACGCCGGGACAGGGGGCATGTGGTACGAGCAGTACTTC. Protein product: CSARDAGTGGMWYEQYF.

This clonotype turned up a few times. A junction end diverges from the germline sequence, so it may reflect a read error. The chain recombines TRBV11-3 with TRBJ1-3; TRBD1 matches 7 bases. In germline, CDR1 is SGHNT, CDR2 YENEEA. This CDR3 is built from 11 residues. The CDR3 loop is CASSSLGQRNF. CDR3 nucleotide sequence: TGTGCCAGCAGCTCGCTGGGACAGAGGAATTTT.

The CDR3, as DNA: TGCGCCAGCAGCGTATTGACAGCCACCGGTGAGCAGTTCTTC. Encoded protein: CASSVLTATGEQFF. The chain uses TRBV5-1 and TRBJ2-1; D perhaps matches TRBD1 (5 bases). The V and J ends lost 4 bases and 9 bases respectively, with 17 bases between them. This CDR3 is built from 14 residues. CDR1 SGHRS and CDR2 YFSETQ come from the germline V gene.

V usage is TRBV19 and J usage is TRBJ2-2; D may be TRBD2 (5 bases). V lost 3 bases and J lost 5, with 10 bases in between. This CDR3 comprises 14 residues. CDR1 is LNHDA and CDR2 is SQIVND in the germline V gene (reference sequence). CDR3 residues: CASSIPRLTGELFF. The CDR3 DNA reads TGTGCCAGTAGTATTCCCCGACTAACCGGGGAGCTGTTTTTT.

This clonotype has a count of ten or more. The chain combines TRBV4-1 with TRBJ2-7; possibly TRBD1 or TRBD2 for D (6 bases each). Trimming took off 1 base at V and 4 bases at J, with 11 bases between the two ends. CDR3 length equals 14 residues. The germline V gene has CDR1 MGHRA and CDR2 YSYEKL. As DNA, the CDR3 is TGCGCCAGCAGCCAAGGCGGAGGGACATACGAGCAGTACTTC. This gives the protein CASSQGGGTYEQYF.

V usage is TRBV27 and J usage is TRBJ1-1; D uncertain. CDR1 is MNHEY and CDR2 is SMNVEV in the germline V gene (reference sequence). The CDR3 consists of 11 residues. Deletions cut 8 bases from V and 10 bases from J, with 14 bases between. The CDR3 here is CASVLAAGAFF. The CDR3 bases are TGTGCCAGCGTTTTAGCGGCGGGAGCTTTCTTT.

This clonotype occurred a few times. The chain links TRBV7-3 to TRBJ2-1; the D gene is possibly TRBD1 (6 bases). Germline CDR1 reads SGHTA; CDR2 reads FQGTGA. V lost 5 bases, J lost 4 bases, and 15 bases lay in between. CDR3 size: 15 residues. The CDR3 loop reads CASSQDSRGYNEQFF. The CDR3 DNA sequence: TGTGCCAGCAGCCAGGACAGTAGAGGGTACAATGAGCAGTTCTTC.

This chain links TRBV10-3 with TRBJ2-3, with 7 bases lining up with TRBD1. Per the germline V gene, CDR1 is ENHRY and CDR2 is SYGVKD. The CDR3 length is 13 residues. V gave up 4 bases and J gave up 4 bases; unmatched junction bases: 2. The CDR3 DNA is TGTGCCATCAGTGTCGACAGGGCAGATACGCAGTATTTT. Translated: CAISVDRADTQYF.

This clonotype occurred a few times. The rearrangement joins TRBV18 to TRBJ2-3; TRBD2 matches at 13 bases. The V gene's germline CDR1 is KGHSH and CDR2 LQKENI. With V trimmed by 3 bases and J by 3 bases, 9 bases remained unmatched. The CDR3 covers 18 residues. DNA of the CDR3: TGTGCCAGCTCACCCTTGGAACTAGCGGGGGGGCCAACAGATACGCAGTATTTT. Translation: CASSPLELAGGPTDTQYF.

About this clonotype: A much larger clone sits a single nucleotide away, making a read error possible. The V and J genes are TRBV12-3 or TRBV12-4 and TRBJ2-1; D remains ambiguous. With 3 bases removed from V and 5 bases from J, the gap between germline ends came to 8 bases. The CDR3 extends over 13 amino acids. The CDR3, as DNA: TGTGCCAGCAGTTTCGGCAGAAACAATGAGCAGTTCTTC. This gives the protein CASSFGRNNEQFF.

The chain is built from TRBV28 and TRBJ2-7; D gene unclear. V was clipped by 6 bases and J by 1 base, with 7 bases between them. Per germline, CDR1 MDHEN and CDR2 SYDVKM. This CDR3 has 12 amino acids. The CDR3 DNA follows: TGTGCCAGCAGCGACATTTCCTACGAGCAGTACGTC. Residues: CASSDISYEQYV.